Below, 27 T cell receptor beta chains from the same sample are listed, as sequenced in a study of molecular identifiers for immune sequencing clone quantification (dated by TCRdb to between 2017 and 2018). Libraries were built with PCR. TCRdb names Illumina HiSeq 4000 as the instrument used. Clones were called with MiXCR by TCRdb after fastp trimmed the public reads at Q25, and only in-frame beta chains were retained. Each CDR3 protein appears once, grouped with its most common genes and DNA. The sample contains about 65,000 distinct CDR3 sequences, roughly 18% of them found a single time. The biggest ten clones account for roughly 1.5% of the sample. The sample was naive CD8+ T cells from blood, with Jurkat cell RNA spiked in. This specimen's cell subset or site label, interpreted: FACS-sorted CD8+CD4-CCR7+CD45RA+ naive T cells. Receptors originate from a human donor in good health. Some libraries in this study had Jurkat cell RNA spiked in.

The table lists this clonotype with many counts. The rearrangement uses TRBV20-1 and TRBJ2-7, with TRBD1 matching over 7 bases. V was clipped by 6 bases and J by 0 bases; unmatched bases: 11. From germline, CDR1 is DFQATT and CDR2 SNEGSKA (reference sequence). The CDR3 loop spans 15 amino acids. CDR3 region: CSAGIGDSFSYEQYF. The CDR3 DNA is TGCAGTGCGGGGATAGGGGACAGCTTCTCCTACGAGCAGTACTTC.

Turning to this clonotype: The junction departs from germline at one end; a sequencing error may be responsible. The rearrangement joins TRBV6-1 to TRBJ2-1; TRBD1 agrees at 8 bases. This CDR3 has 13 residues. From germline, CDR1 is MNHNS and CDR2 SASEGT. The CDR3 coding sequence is TGTGCCAGCAGCCGAAACAGGGGGAATGAGCAGTCCTTC. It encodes CASSRNRGNEQSF.

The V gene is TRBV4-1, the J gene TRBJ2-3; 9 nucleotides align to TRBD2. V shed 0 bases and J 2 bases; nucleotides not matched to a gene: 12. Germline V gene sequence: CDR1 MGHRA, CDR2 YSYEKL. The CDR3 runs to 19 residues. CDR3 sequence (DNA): TGCGCCAGCAGCCAAGAAGTCGGGCCTAGCGGGAAACACACAGATACGCAGTATTTT. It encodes CASSQEVGPSGKHTDTQYF.

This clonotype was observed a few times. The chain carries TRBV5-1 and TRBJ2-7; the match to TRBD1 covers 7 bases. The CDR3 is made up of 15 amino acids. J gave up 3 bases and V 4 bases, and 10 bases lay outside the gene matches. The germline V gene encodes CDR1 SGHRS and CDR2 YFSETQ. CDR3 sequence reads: CASSHPQTGFYEQYF. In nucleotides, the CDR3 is TGCGCCAGCAGCCACCCCCAGACAGGGTTCTACGAGCAGTACTTC.

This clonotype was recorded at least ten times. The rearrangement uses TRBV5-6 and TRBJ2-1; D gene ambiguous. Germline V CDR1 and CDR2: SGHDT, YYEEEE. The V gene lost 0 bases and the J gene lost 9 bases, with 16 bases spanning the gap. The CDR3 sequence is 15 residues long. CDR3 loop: CASSLVARVGGEQFF. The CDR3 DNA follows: TGTGCCAGCAGCTTGGTAGCTCGGGTCGGCGGTGAGCAGTTCTTC.

The CDR3, as DNA: TGTGCCAGCAGTTTGGGGGGGGGCGGGCAGCCCCAGCATTTT. This codes for CASSLGGGGQPQHF. The chain is built from TRBV27 and TRBJ1-5; tentative D call: TRBD1 (6 bases). The V gene's germline CDR1 is MNHEY and CDR2 SMNVEV (reference sequence). This CDR3 has 14 amino acids. With 3 bases removed from V and 7 bases from J, the gap between germline ends came to 13 bases.

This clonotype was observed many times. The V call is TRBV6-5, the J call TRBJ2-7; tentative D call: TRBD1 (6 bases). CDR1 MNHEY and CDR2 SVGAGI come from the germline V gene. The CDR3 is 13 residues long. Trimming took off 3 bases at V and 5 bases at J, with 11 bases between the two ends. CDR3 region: CASSYNRADEQYF. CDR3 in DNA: TGTGCCAGCAGTTATAACAGGGCAGACGAGCAGTACTTC.

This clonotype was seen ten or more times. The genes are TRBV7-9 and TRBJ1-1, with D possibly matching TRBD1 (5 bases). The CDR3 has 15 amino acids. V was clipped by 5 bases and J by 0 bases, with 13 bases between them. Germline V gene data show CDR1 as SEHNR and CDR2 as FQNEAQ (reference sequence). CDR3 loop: CASSKPRQLNTEAFF. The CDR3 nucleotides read TGTGCCAGCAGCAAACCCCGACAGTTGAACACTGAAGCTTTCTTT.

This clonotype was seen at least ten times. In DNA, the CDR3 is TGTGCCAGCAGCTTAGTCGCCAATGAGCAGTTCTTC. Its translation is CASSLVANEQFF. The chain combines TRBV7-9 with TRBJ2-1; D is uncertain. Between the trimmed V and J ends, which lost 1 base and 6 bases, there was a span of 4 bases. The CDR3 totals 12 residues. CDR1 and CDR2 (germline): SEHNR, FQNEAQ (reference sequence).

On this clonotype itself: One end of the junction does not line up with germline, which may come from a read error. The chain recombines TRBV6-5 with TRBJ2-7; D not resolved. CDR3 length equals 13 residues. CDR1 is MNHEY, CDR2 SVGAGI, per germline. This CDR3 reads CASSYNEGFERYF. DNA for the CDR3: TGTGCCAGCAGTTACAACGAAGGATTCGAGCGGTACTTC.

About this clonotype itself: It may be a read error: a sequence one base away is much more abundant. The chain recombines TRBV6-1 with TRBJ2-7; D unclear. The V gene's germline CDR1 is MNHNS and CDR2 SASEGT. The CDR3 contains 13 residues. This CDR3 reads CASRSQSTYGQYF. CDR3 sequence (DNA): TGTGCCAGCAGGTCGCAATCAACCTACGGGCAGTACTTC.

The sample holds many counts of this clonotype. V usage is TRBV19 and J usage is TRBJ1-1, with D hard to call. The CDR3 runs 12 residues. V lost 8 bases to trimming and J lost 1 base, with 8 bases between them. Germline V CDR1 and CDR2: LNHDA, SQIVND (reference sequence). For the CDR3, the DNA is TGTGCCAGTTTGGCGGGGAACACTGAAGCTTTCTTT. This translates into CASLAGNTEAFF.

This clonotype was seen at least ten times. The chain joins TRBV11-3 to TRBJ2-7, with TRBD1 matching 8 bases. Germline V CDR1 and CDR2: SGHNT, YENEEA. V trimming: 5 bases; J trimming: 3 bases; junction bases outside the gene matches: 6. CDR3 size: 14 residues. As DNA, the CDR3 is TGTGCCAGCAGCCCCCCCGACAGGGGCTACGAGCAGTACTTC. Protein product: CASSPPDRGYEQYF.

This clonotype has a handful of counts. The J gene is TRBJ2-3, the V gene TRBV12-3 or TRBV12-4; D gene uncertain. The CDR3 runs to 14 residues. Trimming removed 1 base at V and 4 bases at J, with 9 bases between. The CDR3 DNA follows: TGTGCCAGCAGTTTAGTAGGTCCAGCAGATACGCAGTATTTT. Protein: CASSLVGPADTQYF.

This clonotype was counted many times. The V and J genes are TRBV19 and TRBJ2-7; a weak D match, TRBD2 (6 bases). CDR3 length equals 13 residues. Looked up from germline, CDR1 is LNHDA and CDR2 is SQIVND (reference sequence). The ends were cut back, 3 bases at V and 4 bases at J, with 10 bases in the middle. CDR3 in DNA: TGTGCCAGTAGTATCGGAGGGGTTTACGAGCAGTACTTC. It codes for CASSIGGVYEQYF.

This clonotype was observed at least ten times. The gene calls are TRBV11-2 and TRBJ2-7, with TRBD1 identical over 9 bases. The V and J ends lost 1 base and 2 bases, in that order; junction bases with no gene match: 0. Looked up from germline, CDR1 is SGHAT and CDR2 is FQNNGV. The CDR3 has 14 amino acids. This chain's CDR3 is CASSLGTGAYEQYF. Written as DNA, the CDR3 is TGTGCCAGCAGCTTAGGGACAGGGGCCTACGAGCAGTACTTC.

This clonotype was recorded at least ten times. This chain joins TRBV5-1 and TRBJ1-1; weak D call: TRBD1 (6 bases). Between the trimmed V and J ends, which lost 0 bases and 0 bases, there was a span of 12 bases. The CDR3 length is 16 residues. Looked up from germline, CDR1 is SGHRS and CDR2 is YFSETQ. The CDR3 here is CASSLAMTGMNTEAFF. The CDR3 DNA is TGCGCCAGCAGCTTGGCAATGACAGGAATGAACACTGAAGCTTTCTTT.

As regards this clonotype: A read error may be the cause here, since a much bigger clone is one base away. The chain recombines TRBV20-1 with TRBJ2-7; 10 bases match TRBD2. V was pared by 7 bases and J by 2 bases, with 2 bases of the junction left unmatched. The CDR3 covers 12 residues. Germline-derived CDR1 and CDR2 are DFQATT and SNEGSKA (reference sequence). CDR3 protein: CSERGGTYEQYF. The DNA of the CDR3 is TGCAGTGAGCGGGGGGGAACCTACGAGCAGTACTTC.

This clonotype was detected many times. The CDR3 here is CASSHLNIMNTEAFF. CDR3 DNA sequence: TGTGCCAGCAGCCACCTCAATATCATGAACACTGAAGCTTTCTTT. The genes are TRBV12-3 or TRBV12-4 and TRBJ1-1; no clear D. CDR3 length equals 15 residues. Trimming stripped 6 bases from V and 0 bases from J, with 14 bases between.

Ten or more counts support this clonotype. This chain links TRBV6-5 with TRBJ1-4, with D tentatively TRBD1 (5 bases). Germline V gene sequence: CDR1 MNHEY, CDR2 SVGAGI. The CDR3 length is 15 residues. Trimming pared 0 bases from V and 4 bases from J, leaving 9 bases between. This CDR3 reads CASSYSTGRNEKLFF. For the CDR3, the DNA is TGTGCCAGCAGTTACTCTACAGGTCGTAATGAAAAACTGTTTTTT.

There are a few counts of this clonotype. The CDR3 loop is CASSVRWGGTEAFF. CDR3 nucleotides: TGTGCCAGCAGCGTAAGGTGGGGGGGCACTGAAGCTTTCTTT. The J gene is TRBJ1-1, the V gene TRBV5-4; perhaps TRBD1 as D (5 bases). Germline CDR1 reads SGHNT; CDR2 reads YYREEE (reference sequence). Trimming stripped 4 bases from V and 4 bases from J, with 14 bases between. This CDR3 contains 14 residues.

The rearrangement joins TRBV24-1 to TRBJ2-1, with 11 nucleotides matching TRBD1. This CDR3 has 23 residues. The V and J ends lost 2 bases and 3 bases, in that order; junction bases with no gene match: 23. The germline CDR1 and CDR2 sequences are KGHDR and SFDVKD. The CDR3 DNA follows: TGTGCCACCAGTGATTCTTCCGGGACAGGGGGTTTCCAGCGGGGGGCCTTCTACAATGAGCAGTTCTTC. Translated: CATSDSSGTGGFQRGAFYNEQFF.

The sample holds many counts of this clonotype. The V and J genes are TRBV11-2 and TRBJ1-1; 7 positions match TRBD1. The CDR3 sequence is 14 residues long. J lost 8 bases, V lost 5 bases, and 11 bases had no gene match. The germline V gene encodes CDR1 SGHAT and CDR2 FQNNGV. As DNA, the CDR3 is TGTGCCAGCAGCGGGGAGACAGGGTTTTCAGAAGCTTTCTTT. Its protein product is CASSGETGFSEAFF.

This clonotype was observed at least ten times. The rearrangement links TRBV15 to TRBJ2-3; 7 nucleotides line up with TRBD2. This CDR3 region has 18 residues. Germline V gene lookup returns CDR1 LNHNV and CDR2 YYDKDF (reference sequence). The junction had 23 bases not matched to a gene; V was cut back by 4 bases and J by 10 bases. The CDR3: CATSISDREVDPPPPQYF. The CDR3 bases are TGTGCCACCAGCATATCAGATCGGGAGGTGGATCCCCCACCCCCGCAGTATTTT.

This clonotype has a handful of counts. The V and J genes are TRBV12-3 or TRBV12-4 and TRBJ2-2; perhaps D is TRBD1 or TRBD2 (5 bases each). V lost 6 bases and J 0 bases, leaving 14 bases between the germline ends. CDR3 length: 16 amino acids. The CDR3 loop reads CASRVRGGTNTGELFF. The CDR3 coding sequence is TGTGCCAGCAGAGTGAGGGGTGGGACGAACACCGGGGAGCTGTTTTTT.

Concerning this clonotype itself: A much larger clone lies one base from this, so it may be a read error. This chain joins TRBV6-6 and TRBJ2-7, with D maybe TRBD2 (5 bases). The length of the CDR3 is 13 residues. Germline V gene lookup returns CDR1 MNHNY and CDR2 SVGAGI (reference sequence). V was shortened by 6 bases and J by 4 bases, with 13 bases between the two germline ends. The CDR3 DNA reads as TGTGCCAGCAGCCCGGCCTCGGGGTACGAGCAGTACTTC. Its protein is CASSPASGYEQYF.

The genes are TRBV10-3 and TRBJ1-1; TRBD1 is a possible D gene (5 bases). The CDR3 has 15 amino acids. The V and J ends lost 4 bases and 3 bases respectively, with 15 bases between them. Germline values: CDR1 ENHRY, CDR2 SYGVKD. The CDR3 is CAISGIDWGDTEAFF. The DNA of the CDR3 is TGTGCCATCAGTGGAATCGACTGGGGCGACACTGAAGCTTTCTTT.